This record looks at one T cell receptor beta chain sequence and its context. The antigen is undetermined. The CDR3 has 15 amino acids. V gave up 0 bases and J gave up 1 base, with 11 bases separating them. CDR1 and CDR2 from the germline V gene are GTSNPN and SVGIG (reference sequence). This entry is derived from a study of CD8+ T cells in alopecia areata. General study findings and limits: Researchers reported that TCR sharing among patients proved less clear than in mice, possibly HLA-linked.

In each case, RNA was isolated and then reverse transcribed into cDNA as the sequencing template. Some clones are missing from TCRdb's copy, which holds only in-frame ones; the method was immunoSEQ multiplex PCR. The sample has about 110,000 clones; almost 60% are singletons. The source is a human donor in good health. What was sequenced was CD8+ T cells sorted from blood. The genes are TRBV30 and TRBJ2-3; D remains unclear. CDR3 sequence reads: CAWSVHPDRTDTQYF. In DNA form, the CDR3 reads TGTGCCTGGAGTGTACACCCTGATCGCACAGATACGCAGTATTTT.